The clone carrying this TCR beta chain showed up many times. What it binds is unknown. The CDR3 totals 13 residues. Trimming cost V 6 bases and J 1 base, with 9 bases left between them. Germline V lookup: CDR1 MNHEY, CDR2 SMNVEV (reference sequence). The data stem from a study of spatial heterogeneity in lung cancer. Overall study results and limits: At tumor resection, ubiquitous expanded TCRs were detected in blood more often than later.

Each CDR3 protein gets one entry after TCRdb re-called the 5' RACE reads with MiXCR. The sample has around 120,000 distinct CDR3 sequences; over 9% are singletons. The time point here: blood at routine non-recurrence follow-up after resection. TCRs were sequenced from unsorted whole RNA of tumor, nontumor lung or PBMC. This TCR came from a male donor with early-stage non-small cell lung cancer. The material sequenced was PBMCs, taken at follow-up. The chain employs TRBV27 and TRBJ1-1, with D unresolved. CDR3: CASRDGENTEAFF. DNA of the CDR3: TGTGCCAGCAGGGACGGGGAGAACACTGAAGCTTTCTTT.